These 21 T cell receptor beta chains originate from one sample sequenced in a study of lymphopenia after photon versus proton radiotherapy. TCRdb's table, derived via immunoSEQ multiplex PCR, lists solely in-frame clones and lacks some. Seen here are tens of thousands of clones, 80% to 90% observed once, and the top ten hold roughly 10%. The material sequenced was peripheral blood, taken from a patient treated with proton-based radiotherapy. The receptor source for this set is an elderly man with esophageal cancer.

This rearrangement joins TRBV18 to TRBJ2-1; 7 bases match TRBD1. Germline V gene lookup returns CDR1 KGHSH and CDR2 LQKENI. CDR3 size: 16 residues. After removal of 6 bases from V and 8 bases from J, the junction contained 16 bases not matched to a gene. The CDR3 loop reads CASSDRQGTSADEQFF. CDR3 in DNA: TGTGCCAGCTCGGATCGACAGGGAACGTCCGCCGATGAGCAGTTCTTC.

The rearrangement uses TRBV9 and TRBJ2-5; D perhaps matches TRBD2 (6 bases). The CDR3 has 14 amino acids. Germline V gene sequence: CDR1 SGDLS, CDR2 YYNGEE. Trimming removed 3 bases from V and 7 bases from J, with 16 bases in between. The CDR3 reads CASSDGRRGRTQYF. The DNA for the CDR3 is TGTGCCAGCAGCGACGGGAGACGGGGCAGGACCCAGTACTTC.

V gene TRBV5-6 combines with J gene TRBJ2-5, with 7 bases fitting TRBD2. The CDR3 has 16 amino acids. The junction had 6 bases not matched to a gene; V was cut back by 0 bases and J by 1 base. Germline V gene data show CDR1 as SGHDT and CDR2 as YYEEEE. The DNA of the CDR3 is TGTGCCAGCAGCTTGGTTTCGGGAGGTTTCCAAGAGACCCAGTACTTC. It encodes CASSLVSGGFQETQYF.

This sequence joins TRBV19 and TRBJ1-6; D is unclear. The V end was cut by 5 bases, the J end by 5 bases, with 13 bases between. Germline values: CDR1 LNHDA, CDR2 SQIVND (reference sequence). The CDR3 has 15 residues. This CDR3 is CASSVQAHHNSPLHF. The CDR3 region has the DNA TGTGCCAGTAGTGTCCAGGCCCATCATAATTCACCCCTCCACTTT.

The chain employs TRBV11-3 and TRBJ2-5, with 11 bases matching TRBD1. Germline CDR1 and CDR2: SGHNT and YENEEA. V trimming: 6 bases; J trimming: 2 bases; junction bases outside the gene matches: 5. The CDR3 covers 15 residues. The CDR3 protein is CASSPGTGGQETQYF. The CDR3 bases are TGTGCCAGCAGTCCCGGGACAGGGGGTCAAGAGACCCAGTACTTC.

This chain links TRBV13 with TRBJ1-2; 7 bases line up with TRBD1. The CDR3 sequence is 15 residues long. Unmatched junction bases numbered 12, after V lost 5 bases and J lost 6 bases. Germline-derived CDR1 and CDR2 are PRHDT and FYEKMQ (reference sequence). The CDR3 DNA reads as TGTGCCAGCAGCCTCCGGCGGGACAGTCGACATGGCTACACCTTC. Its protein is CASSLRRDSRHGYTF.

A single count supports this clone. This chain connects TRBV9 to TRBJ2-2; D uncertain. V lost 0 bases and J 4 bases, leaving 13 bases between the germline ends. The germline V gene has CDR1 SGDLS and CDR2 YYNGEE. This CDR3 has 16 residues. The CDR3 region is CASSVGPLVVTGELFF. For the CDR3, the DNA is TGTGCCAGCAGCGTAGGTCCGCTAGTAGTCACCGGGGAGCTGTTTTTT.

This clone showed up just a few times. V is TRBV13 and J is TRBJ2-5; perhaps D is TRBD1 or TRBD2 (5 bases each). The CDR3 extends over 17 amino acids. The V end was cut by 5 bases, the J end by 2 bases, with 21 bases between. CDR1 is PRHDT and CDR2 is FYEKMQ in the germline V gene (reference sequence). The CDR3 sequence: CASSEGWDAVGQETQYF. The CDR3 DNA sequence: TGTGCCAGCAGCGAGGGATGGGACGCGGTGGGACAAGAGACCCAGTACTTC.

V is TRBV18 and J is TRBJ1-1; weak D call: TRBD1 (6 bases). The CDR3 has 15 amino acids. Deletions cut 2 bases from V and 7 bases from J, with 17 bases between. CDR1 and CDR2 (germline): KGHSH, LQKENI. The CDR3 bases are TGTGCCAGCTCACCAAGGGGGGGGGCGATTAATGAAGCTTTCTTT. This gives the protein CASSPRGGAINEAFF.

J is TRBJ2-5 and V is TRBV5-4, with D perhaps TRBD2 (5 bases). This CDR3 is 14 amino acids long. The germline V gene encodes CDR1 SGHNT and CDR2 YYREEE (reference sequence). Trimming removed 3 bases at V and 7 bases at J, with 16 bases between. This CDR3 reads CASSWGEGGGTQYF. Here the CDR3 DNA reads TGTGCCAGCAGCTGGGGTGAGGGTGGTGGGACCCAGTACTTC.

V and J are TRBV7-2 and TRBJ2-3; D not resolved. Germline lookup yields CDR1 SGHTA and CDR2 FQGNSA. With 2 bases removed from V and 0 bases from J, the gap between germline ends came to 9 bases. The CDR3 has 15 amino acids. CDR3 region: CASSLSGPSTDTQYF. The CDR3, as DNA: TGTGCCAGCAGCTTATCCGGGCCTAGCACAGATACGCAGTATTTT.

This chain uses TRBV6-5 with TRBJ1-2; D not certain. The CDR3 contains 16 residues. The V gene lost 4 bases and the J gene lost 4 bases, with 19 bases spanning the gap. Germline V gives CDR1 MNHEY, CDR2 SVGAGI. The CDR3 sequence is CASSSHLSRAGYGYTF. DNA of the CDR3: TGTGCCAGCAGTTCTCACCTTTCGCGAGCCGGCTATGGCTACACCTTC.

The rearrangement joins TRBV11-3 to TRBJ2-3; a possible D gene is TRBD1 (5 bases). The CDR3 has 14 residues. The germline V gene encodes CDR1 SGHNT and CDR2 YENEEA. Trimming removed 1 base from V and 4 bases from J, with 9 bases in between. This chain's CDR3 is CASSLGVGADTQYF. The CDR3 region has the DNA TGTGCCAGCAGCTTAGGCGTAGGGGCAGATACGCAGTATTTT.

The chain joins TRBV21-1 to TRBJ2-4; the D call TRBD1 from the table was never checked on the DNA. TRBV21-1 is tagged as a pseudogene. The CDR3 is made up of 19 amino acids. CDR3 in amino acids: CASSKADRGMGIVKNIQYF. CDR3 nucleotide sequence: TGTGCCAGCAGCAAAGCTGACAGGGGGATGGGGATAGTCAAAAACATTCAGTACTTC.

This chain uses TRBV30 with TRBJ2-7, with a tentative D call TRBD2 (6 bases). Germline lookup yields CDR1 GTSNPN and CDR2 SVGIG (reference sequence). V was trimmed by 2 bases and J by 7 bases, leaving 21 bases between them. The CDR3 runs 15 residues. The CDR3 spells CAWSHRELATGEQYF. The CDR3, as DNA: TGTGCCTGGAGTCACCGGGAGCTCGCAACTGGGGAGCAGTACTTC. Full variable domain (remainder filled in from reference TRBV30 and TRBJ2-7): SQTIHQWPATLVQPVGSPLSLECTVEGTSNPNLYWYRQAAGRGLQLLFYSVGIGQISSEVPQNLSASRPQDRQFILSSKKLLLSDSGFYLCAWSHRELATGEQYFGPGTRLTVT.

V usage is TRBV19 and J usage is TRBJ1-1; maybe TRBD1 (6 bases). The CDR3 runs 13 residues. V was cut by 2 bases and J by 8 bases, with 12 bases left in between. The V gene's germline CDR1 is LNHDA and CDR2 SQIVND (reference sequence). Written as DNA, the CDR3 is TGTGCCAGTAGTATAACACAGGGCGGGGAAGCTTTCTTT. This sequence encodes CASSITQGGEAFF.

The chain uses TRBV7-2 and TRBJ2-7; TRBD1 agrees at 7 bases. V shed 5 bases, J shed 3 bases, and the junction held 4 bases outside the gene matches. There are 13 residues in the CDR3. The germline CDR1 and CDR2 sequences are SGHTA and FQGNSA. The CDR3 sequence is CASSQGQIYEQYF. CDR3 nucleotide sequence: TGTGCCAGCAGCCAGGGACAGATCTACGAGCAGTACTTC.

The chain recombines TRBV4-3 with TRBJ1-1, with D possibly being TRBD1 (5 bases). Between the trimmed V and J ends, which lost 4 bases and 10 bases, there was a span of 22 bases. This CDR3 has 15 amino acids. Germline CDR1 and CDR2: LGHNA and YSLEER. The CDR3 bases are TGCGCCAGCAGCCCCCAAGGGACTCAGCGCCTCGGAGCTTTCTTT. It is translated as CASSPQGTQRLGAFF.

This clone was found a few times. This chain connects TRBV6-1 to TRBJ1-5; the match to TRBD1 covers 7 bases. The CDR3 contains 14 residues. Trimming took 7 bases from V and 5 from J; bases not matched to a gene: 8. Germline V gene sequence: CDR1 MNHNS, CDR2 SASEGT. CDR3 protein: CASTPGGGHQPQHF. In nucleotides, the CDR3 is TGTGCCAGCACGCCAGGGGGGGGTCATCAGCCCCAGCATTTT.

The chain uses TRBV6-6 and TRBJ2-5, with D unclear. Gene TRBJ2-7 matches the end of the DNA better, so the J call may be wrong. This CDR3 region has 15 residues. Germline assignment: CDR1 MNHNY and CDR2 SVGAGI (reference sequence). CDR3 nucleotides: TGTGCCAGCGGGAACCGACGGAGTACATCCTACGAGCAGTACTTC. Translation gives CASGNRRSTSYEQYF.

The V and J genes are TRBV6-5 and TRBJ1-1; D remains unclear. Per the germline V gene, CDR1 is MNHEY and CDR2 is SVGAGI. This CDR3 contains 15 residues. V shed 1 base and J shed 0 bases, with 9 bases lying between them. CDR3 sequence (DNA): TGTGCCAGCAGTTACTTGCGGCTTATGAACACTGAAGCTTTCTTT. Residues: CASSYLRLMNTEAFF.